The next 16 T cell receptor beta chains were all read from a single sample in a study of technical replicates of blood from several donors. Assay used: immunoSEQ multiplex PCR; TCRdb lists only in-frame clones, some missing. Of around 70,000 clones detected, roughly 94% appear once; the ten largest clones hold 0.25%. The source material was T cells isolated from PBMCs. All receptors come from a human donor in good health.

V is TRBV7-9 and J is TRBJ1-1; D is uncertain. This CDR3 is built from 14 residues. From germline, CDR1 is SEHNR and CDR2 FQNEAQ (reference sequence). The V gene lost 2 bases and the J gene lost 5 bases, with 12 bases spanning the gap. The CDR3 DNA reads TGTGCCAGCAGCTTACAGGCTTGGGAGACTGAAGCTTTCTTT. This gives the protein CASSLQAWETEAFF.

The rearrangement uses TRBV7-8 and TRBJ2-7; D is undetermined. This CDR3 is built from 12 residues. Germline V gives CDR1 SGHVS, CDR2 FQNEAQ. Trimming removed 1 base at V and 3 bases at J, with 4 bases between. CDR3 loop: CASSLGVYEQYF. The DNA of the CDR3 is TGTGCCAGCAGCTTAGGCGTCTACGAGCAGTACTTC.

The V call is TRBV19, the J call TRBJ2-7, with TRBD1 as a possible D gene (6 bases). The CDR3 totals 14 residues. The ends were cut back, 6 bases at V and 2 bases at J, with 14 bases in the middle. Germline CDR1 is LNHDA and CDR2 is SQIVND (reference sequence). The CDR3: CASRSRQGPYEQYF. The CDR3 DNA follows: TGTGCCAGTAGGAGCCGGCAGGGGCCCTACGAGCAGTACTTC. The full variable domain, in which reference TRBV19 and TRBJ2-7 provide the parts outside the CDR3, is DGGITQSPKYLFRKEGQNVTLSCEQNLNHDAMYWYRQDPGQGLRLIYYSQIVNDFQKGDIAEGYSVSREKKESFPLTVTSAQKNPTAFYLCASRSRQGPYEQYFGPGTRLTVT.

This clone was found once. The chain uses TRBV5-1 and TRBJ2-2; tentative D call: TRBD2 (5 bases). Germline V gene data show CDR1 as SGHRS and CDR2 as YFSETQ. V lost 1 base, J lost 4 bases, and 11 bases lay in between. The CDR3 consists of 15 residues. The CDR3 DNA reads TGCGCCAGCAGCTTGCTCGGGGATGGCACCGGGGAGCTGTTTTTT. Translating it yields CASSLLGDGTGELFF.

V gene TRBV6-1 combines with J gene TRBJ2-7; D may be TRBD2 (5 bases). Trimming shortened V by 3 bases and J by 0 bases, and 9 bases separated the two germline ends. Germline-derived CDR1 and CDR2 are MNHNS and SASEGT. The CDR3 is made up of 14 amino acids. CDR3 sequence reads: CASSDVGSSYEQYF. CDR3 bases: TGTGCCAGCAGTGATGTTGGGAGCTCCTACGAGCAGTACTTC.

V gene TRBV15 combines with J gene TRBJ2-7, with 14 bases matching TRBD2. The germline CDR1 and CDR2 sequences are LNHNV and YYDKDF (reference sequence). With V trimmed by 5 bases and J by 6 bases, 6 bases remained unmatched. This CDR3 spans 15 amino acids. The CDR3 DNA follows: TGTGCCACCAGCGGGGGGACTAGCGGGAGTTCCGAGCAGTACTTC. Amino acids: CATSGGTSGSSEQYF.

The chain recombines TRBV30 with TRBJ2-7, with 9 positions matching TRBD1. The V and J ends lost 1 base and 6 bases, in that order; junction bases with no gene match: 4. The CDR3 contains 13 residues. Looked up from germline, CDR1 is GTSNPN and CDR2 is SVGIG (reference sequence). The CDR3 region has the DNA TGTGCCTGGAGTGAACAGGGGGCTGGCGAGCAGTACTTC. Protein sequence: CAWSEQGAGEQYF. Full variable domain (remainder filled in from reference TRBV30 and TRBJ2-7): SQTIHQWPATLVQPVGSPLSLECTVEGTSNPNLYWYRQAAGRGLQLLFYSVGIGQISSEVPQNLSASRPQDRQFILSSKKLLLSDSGFYLCAWSEQGAGEQYFGPGTRLTVT.

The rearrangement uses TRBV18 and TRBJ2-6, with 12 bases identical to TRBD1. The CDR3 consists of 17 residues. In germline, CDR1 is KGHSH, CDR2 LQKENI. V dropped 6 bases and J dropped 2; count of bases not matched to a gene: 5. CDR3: CASSPGQGAPGANVLTF. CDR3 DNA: TGTGCCAGCTCGCCGGGACAGGGGGCGCCTGGGGCCAACGTCCTGACTTTC.

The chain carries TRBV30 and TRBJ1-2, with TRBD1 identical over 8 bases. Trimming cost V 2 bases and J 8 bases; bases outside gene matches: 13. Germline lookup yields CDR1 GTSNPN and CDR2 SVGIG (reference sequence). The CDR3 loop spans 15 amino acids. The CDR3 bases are TGTGCCTGGAGTCCTCCGGGACAGGACGGTAGAGGCTACACCTTC. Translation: CAWSPPGQDGRGYTF.

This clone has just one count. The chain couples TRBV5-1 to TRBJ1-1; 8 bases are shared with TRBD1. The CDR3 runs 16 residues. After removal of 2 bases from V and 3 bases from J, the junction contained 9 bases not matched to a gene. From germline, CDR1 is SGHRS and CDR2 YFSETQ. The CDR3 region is CASSFSSQGAYTEAFF. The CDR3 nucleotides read TGCGCCAGCAGCTTCTCCTCCCAGGGGGCCTACACTGAAGCTTTCTTT.

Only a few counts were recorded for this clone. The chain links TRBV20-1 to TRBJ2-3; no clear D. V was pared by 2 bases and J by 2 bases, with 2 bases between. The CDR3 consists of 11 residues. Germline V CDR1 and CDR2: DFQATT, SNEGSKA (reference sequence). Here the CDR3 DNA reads TGCAGTGCTAGATACACAGATACGCAGTATTTT. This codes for CSARYTDTQYF.

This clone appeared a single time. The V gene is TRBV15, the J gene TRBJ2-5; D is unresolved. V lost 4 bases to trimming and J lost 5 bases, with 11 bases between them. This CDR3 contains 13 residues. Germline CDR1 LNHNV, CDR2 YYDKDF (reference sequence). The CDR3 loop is CATSNSLSETQYF. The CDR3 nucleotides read TGTGCCACCAGCAATTCATTGAGTGAGACCCAGTACTTC.

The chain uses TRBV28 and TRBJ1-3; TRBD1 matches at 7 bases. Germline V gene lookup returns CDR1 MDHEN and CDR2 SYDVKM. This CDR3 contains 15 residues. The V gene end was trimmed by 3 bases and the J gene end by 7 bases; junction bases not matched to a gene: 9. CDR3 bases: TGTGCCAGCAGTTTCCGGGACAGAAGTAGGAACACCATATATTTT. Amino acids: CASSFRDRSRNTIYF.

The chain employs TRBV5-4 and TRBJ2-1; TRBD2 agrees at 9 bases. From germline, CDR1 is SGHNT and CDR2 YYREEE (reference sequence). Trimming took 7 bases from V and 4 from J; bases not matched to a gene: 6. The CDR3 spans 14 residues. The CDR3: CASSLSGGYNEQFF. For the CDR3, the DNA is TGTGCCAGCTCCCTTAGCGGGGGTTACAATGAGCAGTTCTTC.

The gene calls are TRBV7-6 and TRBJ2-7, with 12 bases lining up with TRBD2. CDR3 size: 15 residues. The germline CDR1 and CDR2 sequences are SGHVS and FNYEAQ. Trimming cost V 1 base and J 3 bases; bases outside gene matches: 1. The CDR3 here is CASSLETSGSYEQYF. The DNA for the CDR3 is TGTGCCAGCAGCTTAGAGACTAGCGGGAGCTACGAGCAGTACTTC. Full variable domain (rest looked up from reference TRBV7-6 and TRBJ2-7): GAGVSQSPRYKVTKRGQDVALRCDPISGHVSLYWYRQALGQGPEFLTYFNYEAQQDKSGLPNDRFSAERPEGSISTLTIQRTEQRDSAMYRCASSLETSGSYEQYFGPGTRLTVT.

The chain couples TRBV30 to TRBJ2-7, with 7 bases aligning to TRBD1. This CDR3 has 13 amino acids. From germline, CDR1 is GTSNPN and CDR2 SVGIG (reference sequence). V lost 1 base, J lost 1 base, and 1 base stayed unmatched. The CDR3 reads CAWSGQGSYEQYF. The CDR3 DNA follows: TGTGCCTGGAGTGGACAGGGTTCCTACGAGCAGTACTTC.